The rows below give T cell receptor beta chains drawn from one sample of a study of blood T cell repertoires in COVID-19. Sequencing used immunoSEQ multiplex PCR; TCRdb keeps in-frame clones, though not all of them. Here the sample spans roughly 410,000 clones, approximately 89% being singletons. The sequencing sample was made of peripheral blood. These receptor sequences come from a woman between 55 and 75 years old with COVID-19, enrolled during active disease. CDR3s include the opening cysteine and the closing phenylalanine or tryptophan. Fields, in order: V gene, J gene, clone size, D gene, CDR3 protein, CDR3 DNA. D genes are given only for firm matches. A clone size is listed for some rows: how often the clone was seen (once, few, many), or a class if it is expanded.

v_call: TRBV6-2/TRBV6-3
j_call: TRBJ1-6
clone_size: -
d_call: -
cdr3_aa: CASSSMGISPLHF
cdr3_nt: TGTGCCAGCAGTTCAATGGGCATTTCACCCCTCCACTTT

v_call: TRBV23-1
j_call: TRBJ1-3
clone_size: -
d_call: -
cdr3_aa: CASGLGVGGSGNTIYF
cdr3_nt: TGCGCCAGCGGGCTAGGGGTAGGGGGCTCTGGAAACACCATATATTTT

v_call: TRBV28
j_call: TRBJ1-4
clone_size: -
d_call: TRBD1
cdr3_aa: CASSLGTANEKLFF
cdr3_nt: TGTGCCAGCAGCCTCGGGACAGCTAATGAAAAACTGTTTTTT

v_call: TRBV6-5
j_call: TRBJ1-1
clone_size: -
d_call: -
cdr3_aa: CALNSKGQGEAFF
cdr3_nt: TGTGCTCTAAATTCAAAAGGGCAGGGGGAAGCTTTCTTT

v_call: TRBV19
j_call: TRBJ1-2
clone_size: -
d_call: -
cdr3_aa: CASSPKYPSIYGYTF
cdr3_nt: TGTGCCAGTAGCCCTAAATACCCGTCCATCTATGGCTACACCTTC

v_call: TRBV5-1
j_call: TRBJ2-2
clone_size: -
d_call: TRBD2
cdr3_aa: CASSLLADTGELFF
cdr3_nt: TGCGCCAGCAGCTTGCTAGCGGACACCGGGGAGCTGTTTTTT

v_call: TRBV6-1
j_call: TRBJ1-1
clone_size: -
d_call: -
cdr3_aa: CASSVLGGRMNTEAFF
cdr3_nt: TGTGCCAGCAGTGTATTAGGGGGAAGGATGAACACTGAAGCTTTCTTT

v_call: TRBV12-3/TRBV12-4
j_call: TRBJ1-1
clone_size: -
d_call: -
cdr3_aa: CASSFKSTEAFF
cdr3_nt: TGTGCCAGCAGTTTCAAGAGCACTGAAGCTTTCTTT

v_call: TRBV5-4
j_call: TRBJ2-5
clone_size: -
d_call: TRBD2
cdr3_aa: CASSPAGGTGQTQYF
cdr3_nt: TGTGCCAGCAGCCCCGCGGGGGGAACTGGGCAGACCCAGTACTTC

v_call: TRBV13
j_call: TRBJ2-7
clone_size: -
d_call: -
cdr3_aa: CASSLEFRSSSYEQYF
cdr3_nt: TGTGCCAGCAGCTTAGAATTTCGGAGTAGCTCCTACGAGCAGTACTTC

v_call: TRBV3-1/TRBV3-2
j_call: TRBJ2-2
clone_size: -
d_call: -
cdr3_aa: CASSPYRTHTGELFF
cdr3_nt: TGTGCCAGCAGCCCATACAGAACCCACACCGGGGAGCTGTTTTTT

v_call: TRBV11-2
j_call: TRBJ1-1
clone_size: -
d_call: -
cdr3_aa: CASSLFDRPMNTEAFF
cdr3_nt: TGTGCCAGCAGCTTATTCGACAGACCCATGAACACTGAAGCTTTCTTT

v_call: TRBV2
j_call: TRBJ1-2
clone_size: -
d_call: TRBD1
cdr3_aa: CASSDQQGAYGYTF
cdr3_nt: TGTGCCAGCAGTGACCAACAGGGGGCCTATGGCTACACCTTC

v_call: TRBV5-5
j_call: TRBJ2-3
clone_size: -
d_call: -
cdr3_aa: CASSLGPGTITDTQYF
cdr3_nt: TGTGCCAGCAGCTTGGGGCCAGGAACCATCACAGATACGCAGTATTTT

v_call: TRBV19
j_call: TRBJ2-3
clone_size: -
d_call: TRBD1
cdr3_aa: CASSSYRGEGTDTQYF
cdr3_nt: TGTGCCAGTAGTAGCTACAGGGGAGAGGGCACAGATACGCAGTATTTT

v_call: TRBV7-9
j_call: TRBJ2-3
clone_size: once
d_call: TRBD1
cdr3_aa: CASSPGDRRYTDTQYF
cdr3_nt: TGTGCCAGCAGCCCGGGGGACAGGAGATACACAGATACGCAGTATTTT

v_call: TRBV5-5
j_call: TRBJ1-2
clone_size: -
d_call: TRBD1
cdr3_aa: CASSPPGQGAWGYTF
cdr3_nt: TGTGCCAGCAGCCCGCCGGGACAGGGGGCATGGGGCTACACCTTC

v_call: TRBV6-5
j_call: TRBJ2-7
clone_size: -
d_call: TRBD1
cdr3_aa: CASRATGGGEQYF
cdr3_nt: TGTGCCAGCAGAGCCACAGGGGGCGGCGAGCAGTACTTC

v_call: TRBV27
j_call: TRBJ2-7
clone_size: -
d_call: TRBD1
cdr3_aa: CASSRTGVSSYEQYF
cdr3_nt: TGTGCCAGCTCTAGGACAGGAGTCAGCTCCTACGAGCAGTACTTC

v_call: TRBV27
j_call: TRBJ1-5
clone_size: -
d_call: TRBD1
cdr3_aa: CASSPDRRYQPQHF
cdr3_nt: TGTGCCAGCAGTCCGGACAGGCGGTATCAGCCCCAGCATTTT

v_call: TRBV6-2/TRBV6-3
j_call: TRBJ1-2
clone_size: -
d_call: -
cdr3_aa: CASSTYREANYGYTF
cdr3_nt: TGTGCCAGCAGTACCTACAGGGAAGCTAACTATGGCTACACCTTC

v_call: TRBV7-9
j_call: TRBJ1-5
clone_size: -
d_call: -
cdr3_aa: CASSSGGNQPQHF
cdr3_nt: TGTGCCAGCAGCTCAGGAGGTAATCAGCCCCAGCATTTT

v_call: TRBV5-5
j_call: TRBJ2-1
clone_size: -
d_call: TRBD2
cdr3_aa: CASRTLAGGPSEQFF
cdr3_nt: TGTGCCAGCAGAACGCTGGCGGGGGGGCCTAGTGAGCAGTTCTTC

v_call: TRBV3-1/TRBV3-2
j_call: TRBJ2-1
clone_size: -
d_call: TRBD2
cdr3_aa: CASSQGTSYNEQFF
cdr3_nt: TGTGCCAGCAGCCAAGGGACTAGCTACAATGAGCAGTTCTTC

v_call: TRBV2
j_call: TRBJ1-1
clone_size: -
d_call: -
cdr3_aa: CASSATGYAFF
cdr3_nt: TGTGCCAGCAGTGCCACAGGGTACGCTTTCTTT

v_call: TRBV5-1
j_call: TRBJ1-4
clone_size: once
d_call: -
cdr3_aa: CASSPAGRDEKLFF
cdr3_nt: TGCGCCAGCAGTCCGGCCGGGCGGGATGAAAAACTGTTTTTT

v_call: TRBV28
j_call: TRBJ1-5
clone_size: -
d_call: TRBD1
cdr3_aa: CAKIGRGLKGSYQPQHF
cdr3_nt: TGTGCCAAAATCGGGAGGGGGCTGAAGGGATCCTATCAGCCCCAGCATTTT

v_call: TRBV7-9
j_call: TRBJ1-3
clone_size: -
d_call: -
cdr3_aa: CASSPPGASSGNTIYF
cdr3_nt: TGTGCCAGCAGCCCCCCAGGGGCTTCCTCTGGAAACACCATATATTTT

v_call: TRBV4-1
j_call: TRBJ2-1
clone_size: -
d_call: TRBD2
cdr3_aa: CASSQDLGRLAGGNEQFF
cdr3_nt: TGCGCCAGCAGCCAAGATCTTGGGAGACTAGCGGGGGGCAATGAGCAGTTCTTC

v_call: TRBV5-1
j_call: TRBJ2-7
clone_size: once
d_call: -
cdr3_aa: CASSLVGGEQYF
cdr3_nt: TGCGCCAGCAGCTTGGTGGGGGGCGAGCAGTACTTC

v_call: TRBV29-1
j_call: TRBJ2-4
clone_size: -
d_call: -
cdr3_aa: CSVADSSTARNIQYF
cdr3_nt: TGCAGCGTGGCGGACAGCTCTACGGCCAGGAACATTCAGTACTTC

v_call: TRBV6-4
j_call: TRBJ1-2
clone_size: -
d_call: -
cdr3_aa: CASSETANYGYTF
cdr3_nt: TGTGCCAGCAGTGAAACAGCTAACTATGGCTACACCTTC

v_call: TRBV12-3/TRBV12-4
j_call: TRBJ1-2
clone_size: -
d_call: -
cdr3_aa: CASSKDSNYGYTF
cdr3_nt: TGTGCCAGCAGTAAAGACAGTAACTATGGCTACACCTTC

v_call: TRBV5-1
j_call: TRBJ2-2
clone_size: -
d_call: -
cdr3_aa: CASRETAPTGELFF
cdr3_nt: TGCGCCAGCAGGGAGACGGCCCCCACCGGGGAGCTGTTTTTT

v_call: TRBV4-1
j_call: TRBJ2-3
clone_size: -
d_call: -
cdr3_aa: CASSFDFLTDTQYF
cdr3_nt: TGCGCCAGCAGCTTTGACTTCCTCACAGATACGCAGTATTTT